Listed below are T cell receptor beta chains from one sample, sequenced in a study of immune evolution from preneoplasia to lung adenocarcinoma. Sequencing was performed with immunoSEQ multiplex PCR; in TCRdb, only in-frame clones are kept and a portion is missing. This sample has over 9,500 clones, with 78% found just once. Input material: FFPE minimally invasive lung adenocarcinoma tissue. All receptors derive from a person between 55 and 80 years old with lung adenocarcinoma. Each CDR3 is given with its conserved first and last residue. A D gene is named only where the DNA matches it firmly. Clone size appears in some rows only: once, few, many, or a class for an expanded clone.

clone size	D gene	V gene	J gene	CDR3 protein	CDR3 DNA
NA	TRBD1	TRBV28	TRBJ1-2	CASSLGPGTVYGYTF	TGTGCCAGCAGTTTAGGGCCCGGGACAGTCTATGGCTACACCTTC
NA	NA	TRBV5-1	TRBJ2-5	CASSWNGGVQETQYF	TGCGCCAGCAGCTGGAATGGGGGCGTACAAGAGACCCAGTACTTC
NA	NA	TRBV5-1	TRBJ2-7	CASSLEPQGSSYEQYF	TGCGCCAGCAGCTTGGAGCCGCAGGGGTCCTCCTACGAGCAGTACTTC
medium-sized	TRBD2	TRBV6-5	TRBJ2-1	CASSYSGLAGGGSQFF	TGTGCCAGCAGTTACTCCGGACTAGCGGGAGGAGGGAGTCAGTTCTTC
NA	NA	TRBV11-3	TRBJ2-5	CASSLGNNRETQYF	TGTGCCAGCAGCTTAGGCAACAACCGAGAGACCCAGTACTTC
few	NA	TRBV6-1	TRBJ1-2	CAIPFLYGYTF	TGTGCCATCCCCTTTCTGTATGGCTACACCTTC
NA	NA	TRBV11-2	TRBJ1-6	CASSPLGSYNSPLHF	TGTGCCAGCAGCCCCCTGGGGTCCTATAATTCACCCCTCCACTTT
NA	TRBD1	TRBV7-9	TRBJ1-1	CASSLGGGQGRSQGTEAFF	TGTGCCAGCAGCTTAGGGGGCGGACAGGGAAGGAGTCAAGGCACTGAAGCTTTCTTT
NA	NA	TRBV28	TRBJ1-1	CASSAGTRTEAFF	TGTGCCAGCAGTGCAGGTACTAGGACTGAAGCTTTCTTT
once	NA	TRBV6-1	TRBJ2-1	CASNLLNEQFF	TGTGCCAGCAACCTCCTCAATGAGCAGTTCTTC
NA	TRBD2	TRBV9	TRBJ2-3	CASSRQTSSPDTQYF	TGTGCCAGCAGCCGGCAGACTAGCTCCCCAGATACGCAGTATTTT
NA	NA	TRBV7-2	TRBJ2-3	CASSLIANSGSTQYF	TGTGCCAGCAGCCTAATAGCCAACAGTGGGTCGACGCAGTATTTT
NA	NA	TRBV7-2	TRBJ1-4	CASSPGGINEKLFF	TGTGCCAGCAGCCCAGGCGGAATTAATGAAAAACTGTTTTTT
NA	NA	TRBV7-8	TRBJ2-5	CASSLSIGEGQETQYF	TGTGCCAGCAGCTTAAGTATTGGCGAGGGACAAGAGACCCAGTACTTC
NA	TRBD2	TRBV9	TRBJ2-3	CASSAGGGPDTQYF	TGTGCCAGCAGCGCCGGGGGGGGGCCAGATACGCAGTATTTT
medium-sized	NA	TRBV5-4	TRBJ1-4	CASSFRGGGNEKLFF	TGTGCCAGCAGCTTTCGGGGAGGTGGTAATGAAAAACTGTTTTTT
NA	NA	TRBV9	TRBJ1-1	CASSVVGGANTEAFF	TGTGCCAGCAGCGTAGTGGGGGGGGCGAACACTGAAGCTTTCTTT
NA	NA	TRBV5-5	TRBJ1-1	CASLRNTEAFF	TGTGCCAGTCTTAGGAACACTGAAGCTTTCTTT
NA	NA	TRBV9	TRBJ1-6	CASSVKGRDSPLHF	TGTGCCAGCAGCGTAAAAGGGAGAGACTCACCCCTCCACTTT
once	NA	TRBV19	TRBJ1-2	CASSQQGPVYGYTF	TGTGCCAGTAGCCAACAGGGCCCCGTCTATGGCTACACCTTC
NA	TRBD1	TRBV2	TRBJ1-5	CASSERDRGLYSNQPQHF	TGTGCCAGCAGTGAAAGGGACAGGGGGCTCTATAGCAATCAGCCCCAGCATTTT
NA	NA	TRBV10-3	TRBJ2-1	CAISEGLGAVNEQFF	TGTGCCATCAGTGAAGGGTTGGGAGCTGTCAATGAGCAGTTCTTC
NA	TRBD2	TRBV28	TRBJ2-1	CASSRAGGPNEQFF	TGTGCCAGCAGCAGAGCGGGGGGGCCCAATGAGCAGTTCTTC
NA	NA	TRBV4-3	TRBJ1-5	CASSQEVAGVMPQHF	TGCGCCAGCAGCCAAGAAGTGGCAGGGGTCATGCCCCAGCATTTT
NA	TRBD1	TRBV6-5	TRBJ1-4	CASSYTTGDNEKLFF	TGTGCCAGCAGTTACACGACAGGGGACAATGAAAAACTGTTTTTT
NA	NA	TRBV7-3	TRBJ2-2	CASSQGAGRGGELFF	TGTGCCAGCAGCCAAGGAGCGGGTCGGGGCGGGGAGCTGTTTTTT
NA	NA	TRBV18	TRBJ1-2	CASSPGGNYGYTF	TGTGCCAGCTCACCAGGGGGCAACTATGGCTACACCTTC
NA	NA	TRBV12-2	TRBJ2-5	CASRLAKRVWTGDLQETQYF	TGTGCAAGTCGCTTAGCTAAGAGGGTTTGGACAGGGGATCTCCAAGAGACCCAGTACTTC
NA	NA	TRBV29-1	TRBJ2-3	CSVVGTADTQYF	TGCAGCGTTGTGGGCACCGCGGATACGCAGTATTTT
NA	NA	TRBV28	TRBJ2-7	CASSLQEQYF	TGTGCCAGCAGTTTGCAAGAGCAGTACTTC
NA	NA	TRBV30	TRBJ1-4	CAWSGNRANEKLFF	TGTGCCTGGAGTGGGAACCGGGCTAATGAAAAACTGTTTTTT
NA	NA	TRBV19	TRBJ1-4	CATIDWGNEKLFF	TGTGCCACCATAGATTGGGGCAATGAAAAACTGTTTTTT
NA	TRBD1	TRBV7-2	TRBJ2-5	CASRQGQGQETQYF	TGTGCCAGCAGGCAAGGACAGGGACAAGAGACCCAGTACTTC
NA	TRBD1	TRBV7-8	TRBJ2-4	CASSLWTGNVAKNIQYF	TGTGCCAGCAGCCTCTGGACAGGCAACGTAGCCAAAAACATTCAGTACTTC
NA	NA	TRBV18	TRBJ2-5	CASSLTGYQETQYF	TGTGCCAGCTCTCTCACAGGGTACCAAGAGACCCAGTACTTC
NA	NA	TRBV19	TRBJ2-4	CASKATKIAKNIQYF	TGTGCCAGTAAGGCAACGAAAATAGCCAAAAACATTCAGTACTTC
NA	NA	TRBV6-1	TRBJ1-2	CASSLGSHDGYTF	TGTGCCAGCAGCCTCGGGTCTCACGATGGCTACACCTTC
NA	NA	TRBV7-9	TRBJ1-6	CASSFRQGADNSPLHF	TGTGCCAGCAGCTTTCGTCAGGGAGCGGATAATTCACCCCTCCACTTT
NA	NA	TRBV6-6	TRBJ1-2	CASSYSGANYGYTF	TGTGCCAGCAGTTACTCTGGGGCTAACTATGGCTACACCTTC
once	NA	TRBV27	TRBJ1-4	CASTSSRGVGEKLFF	TGTGCCAGCACTTCCAGCCGGGGAGTGGGTGAAAAACTGTTTTTT
few	TRBD2	TRBV5-4	TRBJ2-7	CASSPEMASGSHEQYF	TGTGCCAGCAGCCCCGAGATGGCTAGCGGGTCCCACGAGCAGTACTTC
NA	TRBD2	TRBV9	TRBJ2-5	CASSPRGSGVGGETQYF	TGTGCCAGCAGCCCTCGCGGTAGCGGGGTCGGCGGGGAGACCCAGTACTTC
NA	NA	TRBV6-5	TRBJ2-1	CASSYSQGPYNEQFF	TGTGCCAGCAGTTACTCGCAGGGTCCCTACAATGAGCAGTTCTTC
once	TRBD1	TRBV7-9	TRBJ1-2	CASSLATGGYYGYTF	TGTGCCAGCAGCTTAGCCACAGGGGGCTACTATGGCTACACCTTC
few	NA	TRBV5-1	TRBJ1-1	CASSSQTYMNTEAFF	TGCGCCAGCAGCTCGCAGACTTACATGAACACTGAAGCTTTCTTT
NA	NA	TRBV7-3	TRBJ2-5	CASSPVGGGETQYF	TGTGCCAGCAGCCCGGTGGGGGGTGGAGAGACCCAGTACTTC